Below, 4 T cell receptor beta chains from the same sample are listed, as sequenced in a study of identical twins. TCRdb itself ran the 5' RACE reads through MiXCR, one entry per CDR3 protein. Here the sample spans around 550,000 distinct CDR3 sequences, nearly 15% being singletons. These same data were also listed under a study on yellow fever vaccine responses in identical twins.

Input material: CD4+ T cells sorted from blood. All receptors come from a woman between 18 and 29 years old in good health.

The V call is TRBV29-1, the J call TRBJ2-5; either TRBD1 or TRBD2 may supply D (6 bases each). Between the trimmed V and J ends, which lost 6 bases and 7 bases, there was a span of 12 bases. The CDR3 has 11 residues. Germline CDR1 SQVTM, CDR2 ANQGSEA. CDR3 bases: TGCAGCGTGGAGGGGGGAGCGACCCAGTACTTC. Protein: CSVEGGATQYF.

This clonotype has only a few counts. The chain couples TRBV6-1 to TRBJ2-3; D gene uncertain. CDR3 size: 13 residues. The V gene lost 1 base and the J gene lost 5 bases, with 7 bases spanning the gap. Germline V gives CDR1 MNHNS, CDR2 SASEGT. CDR3: CASSEVIVDTQYF. CDR3 sequence (DNA): TGTGCCAGCAGTGAAGTGATAGTAGATACGCAGTATTTT.

The chain recombines TRBV10-1 with TRBJ2-3, with TRBD2 matching over 8 bases. The V gene end was trimmed by 4 bases and the J gene end by 2 bases; junction bases not matched to a gene: 5. This CDR3 contains 15 residues. CDR1 and CDR2 from the germline V gene are WNHNN and SYGVQD (reference sequence). CDR3 sequence reads: CASSGSGGTTDTQYF. CDR3 nucleotides: TGCGCCAGCAGTGGCAGCGGGGGAACCACAGATACGCAGTATTTT.

The rearrangement uses TRBV27 and TRBJ2-6; D gene uncertain. V lost 5 bases, J lost 0 bases, and 8 bases lay in between. Germline V gives CDR1 MNHEY, CDR2 SMNVEV (reference sequence). CDR3 length: 15 amino acids. The CDR3 nucleotides are TGTGCCAGCAGTGCCCGATTCTCTGGGGCCAACGTCCTGACTTTC. Amino acids: CASSARFSGANVLTF.